This entry lists 13 T cell receptor beta chains sequenced from one sample in a study of T cell clonotyping in hematopoietic cell transplantation. Here immunoSEQ multiplex PCR was the method, and the copy in TCRdb shows in-frame clones only, minus some. The sample records 35,000 to 45,000 clones, around 95% being singletons. The sequenced sample was peripheral blood mononuclear cells. The receptors were gathered from a woman aged 45-60 years in good health. Some clones in this sample may be carry-over from other donors' samples.

The chain combines TRBV5-3 with TRBJ2-1, with 10 bases identical to TRBD1. Being an ORF, TRBV5-3 has a function that is uncertain. CDR3 size: 16 residues. Losses at the gene ends were 4 bases for V and 5 bases for J; bases not matched to a gene: 9. The CDR3 DNA reads as TGTGCCAGAAGCCGTGGTCCGGGACAGGGGCACAATGAGCAGTTCTTC. Amino acids: CARSRGPGQGHNEQFF.

The chain recombines TRBV6-1 with TRBJ1-5, with D hard to call. The CDR3 has 15 residues. V dropped 0 bases and J dropped 1 base, with 7 bases sitting between them. Germline V gene data show CDR1 as MNHNS and CDR2 as SASEGT. CDR3 sequence reads: CASSEANRSNQPQHF. The CDR3, as DNA: TGTGCCAGCAGTGAAGCTAACAGAAGCAATCAGCCCCAGCATTTT.

The chain is built from TRBV7-9 and TRBJ2-1, with 13 bases matching TRBD2. The V gene end was trimmed by 5 bases and the J gene end by 8 bases; junction bases not matched to a gene: 9. Germline loops: CDR1 SEHNR, CDR2 FQNEAQ (reference sequence). The CDR3 spans 16 residues. CDR3 protein: CASSMGLAGTNDEQFF. In nucleotides, the CDR3 is TGTGCCAGCAGCATGGGACTAGCGGGGACCAATGATGAGCAGTTCTTC.

The chain carries TRBV5-1 and TRBJ2-3, with D perhaps TRBD2 (5 bases). Germline V gene lookup returns CDR1 SGHRS and CDR2 YFSETQ. The CDR3 totals 16 residues. The ends were cut back, 2 bases at V and 0 bases at J, with 13 bases in the middle. As DNA, the CDR3 is TGCGCCAGCAGCTTTACCGGCGGGCCTAGCACAGATACGCAGTATTTT. Translation: CASSFTGGPSTDTQYF.

The chain employs TRBV4-3 and TRBJ1-5; D remains ambiguous. V lost 0 bases and J 11 bases, leaving 11 bases between the germline ends. The CDR3 sequence is 13 residues long. In germline, CDR1 is LGHNA, CDR2 YSLEER. This CDR3 is CASSQEIGRAQHF. DNA for the CDR3: TGCGCCAGCAGCCAAGAGATTGGGAGGGCCCAGCATTTT.

In DNA, the CDR3 is TGTGCCAGCAGCCACATTATTTTGGGGGACTCTGGAAACACCATATATTTT. Its translation: CASSHIILGDSGNTIYF. The chain employs TRBV7-8 and TRBJ1-3; perhaps TRBD1 as D (5 bases). Germline V gene sequence: CDR1 SGHVS, CDR2 FQNEAQ. This CDR3 has 17 amino acids. V was shortened by 5 bases and J by 0 bases, with 17 bases between the two germline ends. The full variable domain, in which reference TRBV7-8 and TRBJ1-3 provide the parts outside the CDR3, is GAGVSQSPRYKVAKRGQDVALRCDPISGHVSLFWYQQALGQGPEFLTYFQNEAQLDKSGLPSDRFFAERPEGSVSTLKIQRTQQEDSAVYLCASSHIILGDSGNTIYFGEGSWLTVV.

The V gene is TRBV10-3, the J gene TRBJ1-6; D is perhaps TRBD1 (6 bases). The V and J ends lost 8 bases and 3 bases respectively, with 11 bases between them. The CDR3 is made up of 14 amino acids. The germline V gene has CDR1 ENHRY and CDR2 SYGVKD. CDR3 coding DNA: TGTGCCATCCAGAAAGGGGGCTATAATTCACCCCTCCACTTT. Encoded protein: CAIQKGGYNSPLHF.

The J gene is TRBJ1-2, the V gene TRBV12-5; TRBD1 matches 11 bases. V was clipped by 6 bases and J by 5 bases; unmatched bases: 2. The CDR3 length is 13 residues. Germline assignment: CDR1 LGHNT and CDR2 FRNRAP. The DNA for the CDR3 is TGTGCTAGTGGGGGGACAGGGGGATATGGCTACACCTTC. Protein sequence: CASGGTGGYGYTF.

The chain uses TRBV5-6 and TRBJ1-3; weak D call: TRBD1 (6 bases). Between the trimmed V and J ends, which lost 3 bases and 0 bases, there was a span of 13 bases. The CDR3 is 16 amino acids. CDR1 and CDR2 (germline): SGHDT, YYEEEE. In DNA form, the CDR3 reads TGTGCCAGCAGCTCCCGGGGGGCGGCCTCTGGAAACACCATATATTTT. Translated, it gives CASSSRGAASGNTIYF.

As concerns this clone: One junction end disagrees with the germline gene, perhaps due to a read error. This chain links TRBV20-1 with TRBJ1-2, with a weak D call TRBD1 (5 bases). The CDR3 is 11 amino acids. Germline V CDR1 and CDR2: DFQATT, SNEGSKA (reference sequence). The CDR3 protein is CSPSTGDGYTF. The CDR3 coding sequence is TGCAGTCCTAGCACAGGAGATGGCTACACCTTC.

This rearrangement joins TRBV29-1 to TRBJ1-2; D is unresolved. The CDR3 loop spans 16 amino acids. The germline V gene encodes CDR1 SQVTM and CDR2 ANQGSEA. Between the trimmed V and J ends, which lost 2 bases and 1 base, there was a span of 17 bases. The CDR3 spells CSVEWFPYRDNYGYTF. In DNA form, the CDR3 reads TGCAGCGTTGAATGGTTTCCGTACAGAGATAACTATGGCTACACCTTC.

V usage is TRBV7-2 and J usage is TRBJ1-2; perhaps TRBD1 as D (6 bases). Germline lookup yields CDR1 SGHTA and CDR2 FQGNSA. Between the trimmed V and J ends, which lost 4 bases and 6 bases, there was a span of 21 bases. The CDR3 totals 16 residues. In DNA form, the CDR3 reads TGTGCCAGCAGCTCACAGACCAGGGGTCCCGCGGATGGCTACACCTTC. It encodes CASSSQTRGPADGYTF.

V and J are TRBV7-3 and TRBJ2-7; D remains unclear. The V gene lost 6 bases and the J gene lost 1 base, with 10 bases spanning the gap. Germline CDR1 reads SGHTA; CDR2 reads FQGTGA. There are 13 residues in the CDR3. The CDR3 region has the DNA TGTGCCAGCAGGTGGACGGGTTCCTACGAGCAGTACTTC. Translated, it gives CASRWTGSYEQYF.